Many counts were recorded for the clone carrying this T cell receptor beta chain. Its specificity is not known. Other nucleotide sequences from this sample produce the same CDR3. The CDR3 contains 16 residues. V lost 5 bases and J lost 0; bases outside the gene matches: 8. This specimen belongs to a study of metastatic and nonmetastatic thyroid tumors. Across the whole study: Repertoire comparisons spanned blood and tumor or nodule tissue from malignant and benign thyroid patients. Study-wide points: Compared with benign nodules, malignant thyroid tumors were reported to have significantly higher TCR beta diversity in both blood and tumor.

There were no patients who had received any treatment before thyroid surgery. TCRdb reanalyzed the PCR reads with MiXCR. The sample lists some 90,000 clones, over 8.5% occurring once. Source material: blood. The rearrangement joins TRBV12-3 or TRBV12-4 to TRBJ2-3, with 7 bases lining up with TRBD2. The sequence was collected from a female donor with papillary thyroid cancer or a benign thyroid nodule (not recorded which). Some clones in this sample may be carry-over from other donors' samples. The CDR3 spells CASSPQSGVSTDTQYF. In nucleotides, the CDR3 is TGTGCCAGCAGTCCACAGAGCGGGGTGAGCACAGATACGCAGTATTTT.